This T cell receptor beta chain was recorded in a study of blood T cell repertoires in COVID-19. Study information: The study drew acute and convalescent COVID-19 samples from the United States, Italy and Spain. Sample material is recorded as cDNA or gDNA derived from T cells, B-cell-depleted T cells, or PBMCs.

Everyone who took part was roughly 18 to 89 years old, and they came from over 20 US areas. Exposed volunteers were people who met a COVID-19 case within 2 weeks before study entry. TCRdb keeps only in-frame clones here, not all; method: immunoSEQ multiplex PCR. The profile covers a few hundred thousand clones, with 80% to 90% appearing a single time and just over 6.5% taken by the ten largest. V shed 4 bases, J shed 3 bases, and the junction held 6 bases outside the gene matches. The CDR3 has 16 residues. Germline V gene lookup returns CDR1 SEHNR and CDR2 FQNEAQ (reference sequence). The specimen was PBMCs or T cells enriched from blood (not recorded which). The sequence was obtained from a woman between 45 and 60 years old who had been exposed to COVID-19. The rearrangement links TRBV7-9 to TRBJ2-1; 10 bases map to TRBD2. In DNA form, the CDR3 reads TGTGCCAGCAGCTATTATCGGACTAGCGGCTACAATGAGCAGTTCTTC. Protein product: CASSYYRTSGYNEQFF.